The clone carrying this TCR beta chain was found a few times. The target antigen is unknown. CDR1 and CDR2 (germline): MNHEY, SVGAGI. The CDR3 has 17 residues. V shed 0 bases and J 9 bases; nucleotides not matched to a gene: 13. The use of a sample-barcoded 5' primer and a J-beta primer mix characterized a second PCR of 7 to 11 cycles. From the 5' RACE reads, TCRdb called clonotypes with MiXCR, one entry per CDR3 protein. The table includes over a million distinct CDR3 sequences, roughly 40% detected once. There were healthy Caucasian individuals from Russia, aged roughly 6 to 90, serving as donors. This entry belongs to a study of blood T cells in healthy people across ages. Study-wide context: Template switching picked up about one barcoded beta molecule for each two T cells. Notes on the study in general: A greater number of naive CD4+ cells and higher diversity distinguished long-lived donors from aged donors.

The TCR comes from a woman aged 18-30 years in good health. The sequenced sample consisted of blood. The chain combines TRBV6-5 with TRBJ1-5; TRBD1 matches 8 bases. This CDR3 is CASSYSWDRLKSWPQHF. The CDR3 region has the DNA TGTGCCAGCAGTTACTCGTGGGACAGGCTAAAATCATGGCCCCAGCATTTT.